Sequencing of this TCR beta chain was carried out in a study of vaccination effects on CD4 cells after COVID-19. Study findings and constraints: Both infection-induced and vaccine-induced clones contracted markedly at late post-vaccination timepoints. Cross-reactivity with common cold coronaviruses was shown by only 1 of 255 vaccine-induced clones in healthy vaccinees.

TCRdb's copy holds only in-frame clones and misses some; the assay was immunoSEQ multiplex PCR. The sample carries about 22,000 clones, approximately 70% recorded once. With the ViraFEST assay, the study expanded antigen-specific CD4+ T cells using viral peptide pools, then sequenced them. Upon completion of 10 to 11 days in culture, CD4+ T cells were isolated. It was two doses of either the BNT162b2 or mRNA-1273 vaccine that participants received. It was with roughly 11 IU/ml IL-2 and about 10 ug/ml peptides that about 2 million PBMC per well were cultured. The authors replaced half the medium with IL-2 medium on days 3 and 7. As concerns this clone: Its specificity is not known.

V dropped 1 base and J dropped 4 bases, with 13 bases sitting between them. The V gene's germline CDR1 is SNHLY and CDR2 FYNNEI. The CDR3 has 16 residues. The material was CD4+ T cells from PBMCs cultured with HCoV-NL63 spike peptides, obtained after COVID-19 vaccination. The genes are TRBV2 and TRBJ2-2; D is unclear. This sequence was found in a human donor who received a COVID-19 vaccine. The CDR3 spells CASSEVGRTLTGELFF. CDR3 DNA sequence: TGTGCCAGCAGTGAAGTGGGCAGGACCCTCACCGGGGAGCTGTTTTTT.